Below are 12 T cell receptor beta chains sequenced from a single sample in a study of T cells in Graves' hyperthyroidism and ophthalmopathy. TCR beta CDR3 regions were amplified from RNA. First-round RT-PCR of the TCR CDR3 relied on the HTBI primer set. TCRdb called the multiplex PCR reads again in MiXCR, with one record for every CDR3 protein. The table includes hundreds of thousands of distinct CDR3 sequences, around 45% detected once. Sequenced material: peripheral blood or thyroid tissue (not recorded which). These receptor sequences come from a woman aged 18-29 years with Graves' hyperthyroidism.

CDR3 protein: CASSWTGDTEAFF. CDR3 coding DNA: TGTGCCAGCAGCTGGACAGGGGACACTGAAGCTTTCTTT. The rearrangement joins TRBV7-9 to TRBJ1-1; 9 nucleotides match TRBD1. The J segment lost 3 bases and the V segment lost 4 bases, leaving 0 bases of the junction unmatched. This CDR3 is 13 amino acids long. From germline, CDR1 is SEHNR and CDR2 FQNEAQ (reference sequence).

This clonotype was recorded a few times. The CDR3 nucleotides are TGCAGCGTCCTACACCACAGGGGCCAAGAGACCCAGTACTTC. Its translation: CSVLHHRGQETQYF. V usage is TRBV29-1 and J usage is TRBJ2-5, with 7 nucleotides matching TRBD1. The CDR3 runs to 14 residues. The germline V gene encodes CDR1 SQVTM and CDR2 ANQGSEA. The J segment lost 1 base and the V segment lost 6 bases, leaving 8 bases of the junction unmatched.

This clonotype has ten or more counts. The CDR3 reads CASSLTAAQYGYTF. The CDR3 nucleotides read TGCGCCAGCAGCTTGACAGCAGCTCAGTATGGCTACACCTTC. V is TRBV5-1 and J is TRBJ1-2; D is undetermined. Trimming shortened V by 1 base and J by 5 bases, and 12 bases separated the two germline ends. CDR3 length: 14 amino acids. From germline, CDR1 is SGHRS and CDR2 YFSETQ.

About this clonotype itself: At one end, the junction sequence differs from germline, possibly due to a read error. V usage is TRBV9 and J usage is TRBJ2-7; TRBD2 is a possible D gene (5 bases). CDR1 and CDR2 (germline): SGDLS, YYNGEE. The CDR3 is 13 amino acids. CDR3 sequence reads: CASSARDTYELYF. The CDR3 region has the DNA TGTGCCAGCAGCGCGAGGGATACCTACGAGCTGTACTTC. The entire variable domain, with the rest obtained from reference TRBV9 and TRBJ2-7, is as follows: DSGVTQTPKHLITATGQRVTLRCSPRSGDLSVYWYQQSLDQGLQFLIQYYNGEERAKGNILERFSAQQFPDLHSELNLSSLELGDSALYFCASSARDTYELYFGPGTRLTVT.

This clonotype is a singleton in its sample. One base away lies a much larger clone, so this may be a sequencing read error. The chain uses TRBV10-3 and TRBJ1-5, with D possibly being TRBD1 (5 bases). CDR3 length: 17 residues. Germline V lookup: CDR1 ENHRY, CDR2 SYGVKD. CDR3 loop: CAISELPIQVSYQPQHF. In DNA form, the CDR3 reads TGTGCCATCAGTGAGTTACCGATACAGGTTAGCTATCAGCCCCAGCATTTT.

This clonotype was seen only a few times. V and J are TRBV11-1 and TRBJ2-7, with 8 bases identical to TRBD2. This CDR3 spans 16 amino acids. The V and J ends lost 5 bases and 3 bases, in that order; junction bases with no gene match: 12. The germline V gene has CDR1 SGHAT and CDR2 FQDESV (reference sequence). As DNA, the CDR3 is TGTGCCAGCAGCCATGACCTCGGGACTAGTCTCTACGAGCAGTACTTC. Translated: CASSHDLGTSLYEQYF.

Comment on this clonotype: This CDR3 fails to terminate in the conserved phenylalanine or tryptophan, so it likely reflects a read error. The DNA is left out, because the CDR3 cannot be placed on it with certainty; the CDR3 is given as TCRdb lists it. The genes are TRBV2 and TRBJ2-6. Both ends counted, the CDR3 spans 9 residues. Germline loops: CDR1 SNHLY, CDR2 FYNNEI. CDR3 amino acids: CASSELLYS.

This clonotype was found a few times. An end of the junction differs from the germline gene, which may be a read error. The chain joins TRBV7-9 to TRBJ2-7; 10 bases agree with TRBD2. The CDR3 contains 16 residues. The germline CDR1 and CDR2 sequences are SEHNR and FQNEAQ (reference sequence). CDR3 sequence (DNA): TGCGCCAGCAGCTTGGGGGCTAGCGGGAGTCTATACGAGCAGTACTTC. It yields the protein CASSLGASGSLYEQYF. Full variable domain (missing parts from reference TRBV7-9 and TRBJ2-7): DTGVSQNPRHKITKRGQNVTFRCDPISEHNRLYWYRQTLGQGPEFLTYFQNEAQLEKSRLLSDRFSAERPKGSFSTLEIQRTEQGDSAMYLCASSLGASGSLYEQYFGPGTRLTVT.

Note on this clonotype: With a much larger clone just one base away, this may be a read error. The chain has TRBV29-1 and TRBJ1-1, with a weak D call TRBD1 (5 bases). CDR1 and CDR2 (germline): SQVTM, ANQGSEA. This CDR3 is 12 amino acids long. Deletions cut 4 bases from V and 4 bases from J, with 10 bases between. The CDR3 coding sequence is TGCAGCGTTGCGGGGGGAGGCACTGAAGCTTTCTTT. Its translation is CSVAGGGTEAFF.

This clonotype was seen only a few times. V usage is TRBV10-3 and J usage is TRBJ1-1; 12 nucleotides line up with TRBD1. The CDR3 covers 15 residues. Trimming cost V 10 bases and J 4 bases; bases outside gene matches: 10. Per germline, CDR1 ENHRY and CDR2 SYGVKD. The CDR3, as DNA: TGTGCCACCATCGGGACAGGGGGCAGGGGCACTGAAGCTTTCTTT. It yields the protein CATIGTGGRGTEAFF.

As to this clonotype: A read error may produce the germline difference seen at one junction end. This chain joins TRBV7-9 and TRBJ2-5, with TRBD2 matching over 7 bases. This CDR3 comprises 15 residues. From germline, CDR1 is SEHNR and CDR2 FQNEAQ (reference sequence). The CDR3 reads CASSPPSSSGRTQYF. DNA for the CDR3: TGCGCCAGCAGCCCACCAAGTTCTAGCGGCCGGACCCAGTACTTC.

This clonotype was observed at least ten times. The chain joins TRBV24-1 to TRBJ1-5, with a tentative D call TRBD1 (6 bases). Per the germline V gene, CDR1 is KGHDR and CDR2 is SFDVKD. The CDR3 has 13 amino acids. Trimming shortened V by 3 bases and J by 9 bases, and 11 bases separated the two germline ends. CDR3 nucleotide sequence: TGTGCCACCAGTGATCAGGGGCCCCTGCCCCAGCATTTT. Residues: CATSDQGPLPQHF.